The clone carrying this T cell receptor beta chain was recorded at least ten times. Its antigen remains unidentified. Unique molecular identifiers featured in how the TCRbeta library was prepared. TCRdb re-derived calls from the PCR reads in MiXCR, one entry per CDR3 protein. The sample includes almost 250,000 distinct CDR3 sequences, around 25% of them seen just once. The CDR3 consists of 15 residues. The V gene's germline CDR1 is SNHLY and CDR2 FYNNEI. Deletions cut 4 bases from V and 0 bases from J, with 12 bases between. This entry comes from a study of T-cell reconstitution after alpha-beta-depleted transplantation in children. Broader study findings: At around two months after transplant, the alpha-beta T cells were reportedly derived from several hundred expanded clones that came from non-depleted graft cells. At the one-year point after transplant, T-cell counts and TCRbeta diversity were found to come mostly from T cells that had been newly produced.

This TCR derives from a girl aged 2 to 10 with Fanconi anemia, due to receive a stem cell transplant. Here the sequenced sample was PBMCs, taken before TCRalphabeta/CD19-depleted stem cell transplant. The chain employs TRBV2 and TRBJ1-1; D is uncertain. The CDR3 DNA reads TGTGCCAGCAGTGTCGGCGCGGAACTGAACACTGAAGCTTTCTTT. Protein: CASSVGAELNTEAFF.